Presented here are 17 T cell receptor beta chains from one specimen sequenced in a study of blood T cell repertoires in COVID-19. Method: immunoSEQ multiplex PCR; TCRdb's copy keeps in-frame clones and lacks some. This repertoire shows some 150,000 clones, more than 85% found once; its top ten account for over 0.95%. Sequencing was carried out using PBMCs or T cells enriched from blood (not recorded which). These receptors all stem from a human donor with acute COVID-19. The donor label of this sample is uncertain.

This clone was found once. CDR3 sequence (DNA): TGCGCCAGCAGCCAAGAAAGGCTAGCGGGGGGGCTCGGCACCGGGGAGCTGTTTTTT. The encoded protein is CASSQERLAGGLGTGELFF. This chain connects TRBV4-1 to TRBJ2-2; 12 positions agree with TRBD2. This CDR3 contains 19 residues. Germline-derived CDR1 and CDR2 are MGHRA and YSYEKL. The V and J ends lost 0 bases and 4 bases, in that order; junction bases with no gene match: 9.

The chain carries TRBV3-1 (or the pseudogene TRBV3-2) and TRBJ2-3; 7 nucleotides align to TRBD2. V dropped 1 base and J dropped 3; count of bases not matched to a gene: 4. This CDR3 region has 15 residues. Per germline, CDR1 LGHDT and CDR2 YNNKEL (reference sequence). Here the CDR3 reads CASSQAWGGTDTQYF. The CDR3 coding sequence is TGTGCCAGCAGCCAAGCGTGGGGGGGGACAGATACGCAGTATTTT.

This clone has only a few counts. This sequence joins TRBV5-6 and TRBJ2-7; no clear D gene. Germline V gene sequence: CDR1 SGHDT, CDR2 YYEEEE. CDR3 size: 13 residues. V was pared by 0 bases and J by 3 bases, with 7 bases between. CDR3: CASSLEESYEQYF. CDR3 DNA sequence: TGTGCCAGCAGCTTGGAGGAGAGCTACGAGCAGTACTTC.

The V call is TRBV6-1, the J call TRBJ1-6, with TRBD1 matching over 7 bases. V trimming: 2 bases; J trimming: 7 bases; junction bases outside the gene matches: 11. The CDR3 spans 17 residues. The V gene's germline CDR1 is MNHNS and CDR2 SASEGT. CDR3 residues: CASSELSGQKLNSPLHF. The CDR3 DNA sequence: TGTGCCAGCAGTGAATTATCGGGACAGAAATTAAATTCACCCCTCCACTTT.

CDR3: CASRGGQGDIRGYTF. DNA for the CDR3: TGTGCCAGCAGGGGGGGACAGGGCGATATTCGAGGCTACACCTTC. The gene calls are TRBV6-5 and TRBJ1-2, with TRBD1 matching over 9 bases. The CDR3 contains 15 residues. The junction had 13 bases not matched to a gene; V was cut back by 6 bases and J by 8 bases. CDR1 and CDR2 from the germline V gene are MNHEY and SVGAGI.

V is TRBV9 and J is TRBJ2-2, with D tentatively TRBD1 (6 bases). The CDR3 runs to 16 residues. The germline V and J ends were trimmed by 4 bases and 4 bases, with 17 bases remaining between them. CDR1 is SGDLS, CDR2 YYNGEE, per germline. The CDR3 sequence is CASSRGPEQGTGELFF. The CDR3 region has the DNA TGTGCCAGCAGCCGAGGGCCGGAACAGGGCACCGGGGAGCTGTTTTTT.

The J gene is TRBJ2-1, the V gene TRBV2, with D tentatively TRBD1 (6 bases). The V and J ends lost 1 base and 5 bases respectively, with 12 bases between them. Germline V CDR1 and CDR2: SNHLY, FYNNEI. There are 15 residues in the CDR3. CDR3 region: CASSEEGVDNNEQFF. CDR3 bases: TGTGCCAGCAGTGAAGAGGGGGTGGACAACAATGAGCAGTTCTTC. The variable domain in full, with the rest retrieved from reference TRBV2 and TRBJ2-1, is EPEVTQTPSHQVTQMGQEVILRCVPISNHLYFYWYRQILGQKVEFLVSFYNNEISEKSEIFDDQFSVERPDGSNFTLKIRSTKLEDSAMYFCASSEEGVDNNEQFFGPGTRLTVL.

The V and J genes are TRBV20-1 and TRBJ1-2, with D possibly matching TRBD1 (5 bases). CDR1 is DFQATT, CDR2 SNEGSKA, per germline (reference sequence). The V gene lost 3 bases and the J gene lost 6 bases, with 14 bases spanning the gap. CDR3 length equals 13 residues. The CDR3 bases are TGCAGTGCTAGTGAACAGACCAGGGATGGCTACACCTTC. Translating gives CSASEQTRDGYTF.

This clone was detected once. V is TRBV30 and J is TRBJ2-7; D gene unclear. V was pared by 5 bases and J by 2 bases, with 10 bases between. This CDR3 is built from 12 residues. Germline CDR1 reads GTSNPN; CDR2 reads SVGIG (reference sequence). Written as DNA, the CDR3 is TGTGCCTGGGGACGAGAGGCCTACGAGCAGTACTTC. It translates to CAWGREAYEQYF.

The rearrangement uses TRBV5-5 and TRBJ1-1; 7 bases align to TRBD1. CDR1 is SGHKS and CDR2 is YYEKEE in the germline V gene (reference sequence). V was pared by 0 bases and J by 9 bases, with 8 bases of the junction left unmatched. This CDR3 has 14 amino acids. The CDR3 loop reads CASSLVRPGGKAFF. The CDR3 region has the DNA TGTGCCAGCAGCTTGGTCCGGCCAGGGGGGAAAGCTTTCTTT.

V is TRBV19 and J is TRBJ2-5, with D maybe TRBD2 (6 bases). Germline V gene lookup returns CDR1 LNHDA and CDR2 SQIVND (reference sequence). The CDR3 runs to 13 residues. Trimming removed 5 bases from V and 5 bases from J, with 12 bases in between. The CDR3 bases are TGTGCCAGTAGTCCGACCGGAGGGGAGACCCAGTACTTC. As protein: CASSPTGGETQYF.

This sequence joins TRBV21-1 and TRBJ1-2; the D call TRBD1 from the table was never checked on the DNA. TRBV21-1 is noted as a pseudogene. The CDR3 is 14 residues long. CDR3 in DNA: TGTGCCATCAAAGGAGGGACAGGGGTCTATGGCTACACCTTC. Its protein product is CAIKGGTGVYGYTF.

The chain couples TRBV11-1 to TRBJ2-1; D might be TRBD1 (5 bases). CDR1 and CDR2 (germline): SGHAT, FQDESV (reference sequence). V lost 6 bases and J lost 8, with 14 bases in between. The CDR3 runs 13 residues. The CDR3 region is CASRVQGSDEQFF. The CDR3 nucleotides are TGTGCCAGCAGGGTGCAGGGATCTGATGAGCAGTTCTTC.

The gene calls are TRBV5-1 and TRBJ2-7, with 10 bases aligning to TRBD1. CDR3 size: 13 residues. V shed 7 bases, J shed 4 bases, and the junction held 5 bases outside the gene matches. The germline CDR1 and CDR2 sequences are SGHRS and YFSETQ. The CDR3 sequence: CASEPGQGYEQYF. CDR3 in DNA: TGCGCCAGCGAGCCGGGACAGGGGTACGAGCAGTACTTC.

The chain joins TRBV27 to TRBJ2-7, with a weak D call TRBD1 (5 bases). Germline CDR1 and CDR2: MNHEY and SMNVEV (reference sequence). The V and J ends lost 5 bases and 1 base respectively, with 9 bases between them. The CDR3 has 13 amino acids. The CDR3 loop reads CASSLQVSYEQYF. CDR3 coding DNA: TGTGCCAGCAGTCTACAGGTATCCTACGAGCAGTACTTC.

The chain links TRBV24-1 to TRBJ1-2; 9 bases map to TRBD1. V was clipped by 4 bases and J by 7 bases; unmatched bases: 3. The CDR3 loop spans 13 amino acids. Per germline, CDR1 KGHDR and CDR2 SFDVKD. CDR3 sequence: CATSEGDRVGYTF. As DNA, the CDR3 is TGTGCCACCAGTGAGGGGGACAGGGTTGGCTACACCTTC.

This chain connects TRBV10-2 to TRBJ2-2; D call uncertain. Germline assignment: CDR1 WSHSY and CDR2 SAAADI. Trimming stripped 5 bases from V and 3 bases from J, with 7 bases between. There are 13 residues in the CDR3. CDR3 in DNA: TGCGCCAGCAGTTCCTTTTACACCGGGGAGCTGTTTTTT. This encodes CASSSFYTGELFF.